Sequencing of this T cell receptor beta chain was carried out in a study of radiation and T cells in renal cell carcinoma. For the study at large: Nephrectomy followed 15 Gy stereotactic body radiation by 4 weeks.

Produced via immunoSEQ multiplex PCR; TCRdb's table is partial and in-frame only. The sample includes 95,000 or so clones, 70% to 90% seen only once; the top ten take 6% to 9%. V lost 2 bases to trimming and J lost 4 bases; unmatched junction nucleotides: 7. The germline V gene has CDR1 LGHNA and CDR2 YNFKEQ. This CDR3 has 15 amino acids. Worth noting for this clone: What it recognizes is unknown.

Findings and limits, study-wide: In blood, top tumor clones expanded by 2 weeks, shrinking by 4.

Noted time point: baseline pretreatment blood. Treatment defined: 15 Gy SBRT to primary tumor, nephrectomy 4 weeks later. Serial blood draws occurred at baseline and 2 and 4 weeks post-SBRT. This renal cell carcinoma was of the clear cell type. The clonotype was recovered from a man in his fifties or sixties with renal cell carcinoma. The chain uses TRBV4-2 and TRBJ1-2, with 7 bases identical to TRBD1. The sample here was blood, taken from a patient whose treatment included radiotherapy and nephrectomy. The CDR3 nucleotides read TGTGCCAGCAGCCAATTCCGGCAGGGGGGCTATGGCTACACCTTC. Translating it yields CASSQFRQGGYGYTF.